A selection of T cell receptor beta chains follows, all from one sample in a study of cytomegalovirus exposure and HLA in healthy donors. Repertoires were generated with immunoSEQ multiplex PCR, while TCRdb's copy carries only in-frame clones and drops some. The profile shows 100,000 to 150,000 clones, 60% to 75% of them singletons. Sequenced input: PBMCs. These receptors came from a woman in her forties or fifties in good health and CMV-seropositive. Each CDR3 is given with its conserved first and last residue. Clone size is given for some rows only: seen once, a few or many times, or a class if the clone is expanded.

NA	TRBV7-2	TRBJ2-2	CASSISSSQGVTGELFF
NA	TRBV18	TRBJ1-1	CASLRAGSNTEAFF
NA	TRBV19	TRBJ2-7	CASSIVWGFEQYF
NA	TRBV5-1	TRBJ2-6	CASSPTLGTVHSGANVLTF
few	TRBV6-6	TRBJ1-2	CASRPDGGGAFGYTF
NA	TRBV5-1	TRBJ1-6	CASSLVSQGPNSPLHF
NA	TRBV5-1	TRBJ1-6	CASSPGEGSGSPLHF
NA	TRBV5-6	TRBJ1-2	CASSLEAIYGYTF
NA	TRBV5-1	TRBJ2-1	CASSLRTGGYNEQFF
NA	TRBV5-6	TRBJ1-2	CASSLISPGGGNYGYTF
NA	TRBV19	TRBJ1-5	CASSMGGGVQPQHF
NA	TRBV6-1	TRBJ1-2	CASSVRHTNYGYTF
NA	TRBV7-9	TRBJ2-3	CASSLDRGDTQYF
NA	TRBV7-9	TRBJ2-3	CASSSSLADTQYF
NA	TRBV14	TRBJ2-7	CASSPYSGGGQYF
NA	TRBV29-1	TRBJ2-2	CSLGTNTGELFF
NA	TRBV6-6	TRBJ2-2	CASSPFPGELFF
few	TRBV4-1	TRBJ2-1	CASSQVYTVSYNEQFF
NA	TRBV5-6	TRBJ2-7	CASSRQGNYEQYF
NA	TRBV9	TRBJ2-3	CASSKGGTDTQYF
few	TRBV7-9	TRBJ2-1	CASGTGGSYGNEQFF
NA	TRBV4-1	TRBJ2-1	CASSQERVVYNEQFF
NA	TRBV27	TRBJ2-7	CASSSGQGAYEQYF
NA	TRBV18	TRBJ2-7	CASSPAGAGLWEQYF
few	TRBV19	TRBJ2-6	CASSDRGGANVLTF
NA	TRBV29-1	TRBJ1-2	CSVAGLEGYTF
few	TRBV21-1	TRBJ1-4	CASVPATNEKLFF
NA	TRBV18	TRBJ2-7	CASSIRTQGATYEQYF
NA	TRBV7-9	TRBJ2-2	CASSRGQGAPGLFF
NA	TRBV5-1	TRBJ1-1	CASSPNPWTETKNTEAFF
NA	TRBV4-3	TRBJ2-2	CASSQDSPLNTGELFF
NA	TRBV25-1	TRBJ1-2	CASSATGNYGYTF
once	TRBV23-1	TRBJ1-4	CASSQSPLRGGPTNEKLFF
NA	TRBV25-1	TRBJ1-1	CASSETRGGIAEAFF
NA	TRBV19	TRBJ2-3	CASSIAGDTDTQYF
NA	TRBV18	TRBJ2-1	CASSQGPQGEQFF
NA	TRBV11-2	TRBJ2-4	CASSRGLAGGNLYF
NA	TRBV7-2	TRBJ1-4	CASSLSGATNEKLFF